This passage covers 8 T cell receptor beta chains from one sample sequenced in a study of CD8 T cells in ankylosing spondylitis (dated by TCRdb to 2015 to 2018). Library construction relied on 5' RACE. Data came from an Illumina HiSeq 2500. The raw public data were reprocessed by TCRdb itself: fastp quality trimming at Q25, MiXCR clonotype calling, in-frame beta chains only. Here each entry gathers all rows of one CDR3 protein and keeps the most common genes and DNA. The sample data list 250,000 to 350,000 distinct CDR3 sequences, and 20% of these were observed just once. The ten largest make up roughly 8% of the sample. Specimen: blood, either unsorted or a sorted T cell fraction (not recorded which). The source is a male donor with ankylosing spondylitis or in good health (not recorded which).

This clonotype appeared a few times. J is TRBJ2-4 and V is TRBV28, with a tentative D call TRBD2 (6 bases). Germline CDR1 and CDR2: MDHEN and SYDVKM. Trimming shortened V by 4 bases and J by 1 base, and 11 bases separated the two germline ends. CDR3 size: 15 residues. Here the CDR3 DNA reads TGTGCCAGCAGTTCCCGGGAGTTGGCCAAAAACATTCAGTACTTC. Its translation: CASSSRELAKNIQYF. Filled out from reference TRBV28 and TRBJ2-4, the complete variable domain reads DVKVTQSSRYLVKRTGEKVFLECVQDMDHENMFWYRQDPGLGLRLIYFSYDVKMKEKGDIPEGYSVSREKKERFSLILESASTNQTSMYLCASSSRELAKNIQYFGAGTRLSVL.

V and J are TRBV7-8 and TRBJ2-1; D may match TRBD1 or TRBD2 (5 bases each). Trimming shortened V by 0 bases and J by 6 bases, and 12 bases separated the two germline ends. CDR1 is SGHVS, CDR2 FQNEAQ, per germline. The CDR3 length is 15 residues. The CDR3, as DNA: TGTGCCAGCAGCTTAGCGCCGGGACCCTTCAATGAGCAGTTCTTC. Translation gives CASSLAPGPFNEQFF.

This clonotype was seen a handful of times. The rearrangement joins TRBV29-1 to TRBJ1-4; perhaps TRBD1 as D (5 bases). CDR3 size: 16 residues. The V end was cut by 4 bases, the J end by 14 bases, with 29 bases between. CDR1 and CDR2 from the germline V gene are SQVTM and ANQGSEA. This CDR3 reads CSVVSPSGTQGVRLFF. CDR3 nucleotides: TGCAGCGTTGTCTCACCTTCCGGGACCCAGGGAGTACGGCTGTTTTTT. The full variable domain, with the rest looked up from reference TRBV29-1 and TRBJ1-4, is SAVISQKPSRDICQRGTSLTIQCQVDSQVTMMFWYRQQPGQSLTLIATANQGSEATYESGFVIDKFPISRPNLTFSTLTVSNMSPEDSSIYLCSVVSPSGTQGVRLFFGSGTQLSVL.

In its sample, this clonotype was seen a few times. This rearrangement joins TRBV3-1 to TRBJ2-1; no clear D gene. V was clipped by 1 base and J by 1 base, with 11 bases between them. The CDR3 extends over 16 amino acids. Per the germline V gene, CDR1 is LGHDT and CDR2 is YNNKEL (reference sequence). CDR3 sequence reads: CASSQASTNSYNEQFF. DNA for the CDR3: TGTGCCAGCAGCCAAGCTTCTACAAATTCCTACAATGAGCAGTTCTTC.

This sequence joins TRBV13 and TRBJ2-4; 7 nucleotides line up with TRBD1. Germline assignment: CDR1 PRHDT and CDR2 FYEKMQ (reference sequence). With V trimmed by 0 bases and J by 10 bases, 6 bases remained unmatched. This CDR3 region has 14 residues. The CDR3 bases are TGTGCCAGCAGCTTAGGCCGAGGGGGCGGGATTCAGTACTTC. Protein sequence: CASSLGRGGGIQYF. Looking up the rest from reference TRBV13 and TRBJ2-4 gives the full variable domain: AAGVIQSPRHLIKEKRETATLKCYPIPRHDTVYWYQQGPGQDPQFLISFYEKMQSDKGSIPDRFSAQQFSDYHSELNMSSLELGDSALYFCASSLGRGGGIQYFGAGTRLSVL.

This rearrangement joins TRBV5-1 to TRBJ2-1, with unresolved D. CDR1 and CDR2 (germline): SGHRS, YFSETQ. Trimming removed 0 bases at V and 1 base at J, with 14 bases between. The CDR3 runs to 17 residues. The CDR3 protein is CASSLASVADSYNEQFF. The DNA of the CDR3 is TGCGCCAGCAGCTTGGCCTCGGTGGCCGATTCCTACAATGAGCAGTTCTTC.

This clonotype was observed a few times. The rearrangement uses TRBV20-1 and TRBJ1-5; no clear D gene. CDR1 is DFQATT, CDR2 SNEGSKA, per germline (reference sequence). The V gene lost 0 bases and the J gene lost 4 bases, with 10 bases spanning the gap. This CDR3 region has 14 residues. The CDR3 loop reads CSAREMRGNQPQHF. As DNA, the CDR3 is TGCAGTGCTAGAGAGATGCGTGGGAATCAGCCCCAGCATTTT.

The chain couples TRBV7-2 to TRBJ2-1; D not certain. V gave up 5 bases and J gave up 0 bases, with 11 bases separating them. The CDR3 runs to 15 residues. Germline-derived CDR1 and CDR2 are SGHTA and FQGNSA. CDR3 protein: CASSNAPISYNEQFF. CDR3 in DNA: TGTGCCAGCAGCAACGCTCCCATCTCCTACAATGAGCAGTTCTTC.